The 7 T cell receptor beta chains below all came from one sample that was sequenced in a study of identical twins. TCRdb redid the calling of the 5' RACE reads with MiXCR, one entry per CDR3 protein. In the table there are approximately 470,000 distinct CDR3 sequences, approximately 15% of which are singletons. The same sample was also used in a study of yellow fever vaccine responses in identical twins.

What was sequenced was CD4+ T cells sorted from blood. The receptor set was obtained from a woman under 30 in good health.

The chain couples TRBV12-3 or TRBV12-4 to TRBJ1-2; D might be TRBD1 (5 bases). V lost 5 bases and J lost 2, with 12 bases in between. This CDR3 has 14 residues. The CDR3 reads CASSPGTVNYGYTF. As DNA, the CDR3 is TGTGCCAGCAGTCCCGGGACGGTCAACTATGGCTACACCTTC.

This chain connects TRBV5-1 to TRBJ2-3; D tentatively reads TRBD1 or TRBD2 (5 bases each). The CDR3 is 17 amino acids. Trimming took 3 bases from V and 1 from J, leaving 18 bases between them. Germline CDR1 reads SGHRS; CDR2 reads YFSETQ. The DNA of the CDR3 is TGCGCCAGCAGCTGGGGGAGAGGAGCTAGTGGCACAGATACGCAGTATTTT. It codes for CASSWGRGASGTDTQYF.

The chain carries TRBV5-4 and TRBJ2-5, with TRBD2 identical over 9 bases. CDR3 length equals 14 residues. The germline CDR1 and CDR2 sequences are SGHNT and YYREEE (reference sequence). After removal of 6 bases from V and 3 bases from J, the junction contained 6 bases not matched to a gene. CDR3: CASKGTSRKETQYF. CDR3 DNA: TGTGCCAGCAAAGGGACTAGCCGAAAAGAGACCCAGTACTTC.

This clonotype was observed a handful of times. The gene calls are TRBV28 and TRBJ1-2; 7 positions agree with TRBD1. The ends lost 2 bases at V and 4 bases at J; junction bases unmatched: 13. The CDR3 runs 17 residues. The germline CDR1 and CDR2 sequences are MDHEN and SYDVKM. CDR3 in DNA: TGTGCCAGCAGTTTACAGGCAGGGGGTCCTCCTCTCTATGGCTACACCTTC. Amino acid sequence: CASSLQAGGPPLYGYTF.

The chain combines TRBV28 with TRBJ2-3; D call uncertain. Germline CDR1 and CDR2: MDHEN and SYDVKM. With 7 bases removed from V and 1 base from J, the gap between germline ends came to 9 bases. CDR3 length: 13 amino acids. Here the CDR3 DNA reads TGTGCCAGCACGGAATCAGGCACAGATACGCAGTATTTT. It translates to CASTESGTDTQYF.

The V gene is TRBV25-1, the J gene TRBJ2-4, with 8 positions matching TRBD1. J was trimmed by 8 bases and V by 3 bases; bases with no gene match: 9. CDR3 length equals 15 residues. CDR1 is MGHDK and CDR2 is SYGVNS in the germline V gene. CDR3 DNA sequence: TGTGCCAGCAGTGATGGAGGACAGGGACCGGACATTCAGTACTTC. Its protein is CASSDGGQGPDIQYF.

The chain joins TRBV30 to TRBJ1-5; D uncertain. Trimming stripped 4 bases from V and 5 bases from J, with 9 bases between. Germline CDR1 GTSNPN, CDR2 SVGIG (reference sequence). The CDR3 is made up of 12 amino acids. The CDR3: CAWTDGYQPQHF. The CDR3 nucleotides read TGTGCCTGGACTGACGGTTATCAGCCCCAGCATTTT. Using reference TRBV30 and TRBJ1-5 for the parts outside the CDR3, the full variable domain is SQTIHQWPATLVQPVGSPLSLECTVEGTSNPNLYWYRQAAGRGLQLLFYSVGIGQISSEVPQNLSASRPQDRQFILSSKKLLLSDSGFYLCAWTDGYQPQHFGDGTRLSIL.